The clone carrying this T cell receptor (beta chain) has a handful of counts. The antigen remains unidentified. This entry is derived from a study of T-cell reconstitution after alpha-beta-depleted transplantation in children. General study results and limits: By about two months after transplant, alpha-beta T cells reportedly arose from several hundred graft clones that had expanded. The high TCRbeta diversity at day 60 in some patients came from surviving recipient T cells and thymic progenitors. Hyperexpanded clones declined; after one year, newly produced T cells mostly supplied diversity.

The CDR3 covers 16 residues. V lost 1 base to trimming and J lost 4 bases; unmatched junction nucleotides: 8. Germline loops: CDR1 SGHTA, CDR2 FQGTGA. Preparation of the TCRbeta library involved a method that used unique molecular identifiers. MiXCR, applied by TCRdb to the PCR reads, yields one record per CDR3 protein. The table has 250,000 to 400,000 distinct CDR3 sequences, more than 20% seen once; the top ten hold 11%. The sequencing here drew on PBMCs, mostly from graft donor cells, taken 180 days after TCRalphabeta/CD19-depleted stem cell transplant. The sequence was collected from a male patient aged 10 to 17 who had a stem cell transplant for acute lymphoblastic leukemia, so the T cells may come from the graft donor. The chain is built from TRBV7-3 and TRBJ2-3, with 7 bases matching TRBD2. CDR3 sequence (DNA): TGTGCCAGCAGCTTAATGGGAGGACTAGATGCAGATACGCAGTATTTT. It yields the protein CASSLMGGLDADTQYF.